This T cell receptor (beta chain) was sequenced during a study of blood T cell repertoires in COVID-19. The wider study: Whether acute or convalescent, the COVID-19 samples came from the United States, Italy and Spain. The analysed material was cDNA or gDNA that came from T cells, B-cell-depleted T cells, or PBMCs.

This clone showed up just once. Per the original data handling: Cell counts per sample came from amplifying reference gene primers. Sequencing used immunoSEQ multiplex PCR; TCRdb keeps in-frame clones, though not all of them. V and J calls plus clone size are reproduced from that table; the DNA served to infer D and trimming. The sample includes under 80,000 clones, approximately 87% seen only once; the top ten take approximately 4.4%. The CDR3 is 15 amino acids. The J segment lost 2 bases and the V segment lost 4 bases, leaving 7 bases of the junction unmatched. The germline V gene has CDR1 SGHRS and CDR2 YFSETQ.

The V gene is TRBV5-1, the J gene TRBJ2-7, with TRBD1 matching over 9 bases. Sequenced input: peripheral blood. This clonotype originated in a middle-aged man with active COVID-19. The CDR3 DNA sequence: TGCGCCAGCAGCACCGGGACAGGGCAAACCTACGAGCAGTACTTC. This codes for CASSTGTGQTYEQYF.